This T cell receptor (beta chain) was documented in a study of post-analysis software for immune sequencing data. V lost 1 base and J lost 2; bases outside the gene matches: 10. The CDR3 is 18 amino acids. Germline V CDR1 and CDR2: MNHEY, SMNVEV (reference sequence). Unique-molecular-identifier-tagged TCR beta cDNA libraries were used. In TCRdb, the PCR reads were re-called with MiXCR into one record per CDR3 protein. The sample has about 770,000 distinct CDR3 sequences, approximately 44% seen once; the top ten hold just under 5%. Findings of the study overall: Patients used several TRBV segments, including TRBV5-6, TRBV5-1 and TRBV20-1, more often than controls.

As to this clonotype: Its antigen is not identified.

The TCR originated in a girl aged 10-17 years with multiple sclerosis. The specimen was blood. The gene calls are TRBV27 and TRBJ2-3, with TRBD2 matching 9 bases. DNA for the CDR3: TGTGCCAGCAGTTTATTGACCCTAGCGGGACGTCTCACAGATACGCAGTATTTT. This codes for CASSLLTLAGRLTDTQYF.